This note documents a single TCR beta chain sequence. This sample is drawn from a study of sequential checkpoint blockade in melanoma. About the research overall: Arm A got nivolumab then ipilimumab; arm B the reverse, 1:1. After both sequences, patients received maintenance nivolumab.

The treatment here: randomized to nivolumab then ipilimumab (arm A) or the reverse (arm B). From thawed PBMCs, live CD3+CD8+ cells negative for CD19 and CD56 were sorted. This CDR3 region has 15 residues. With V trimmed by 4 bases and J by 7 bases, 10 bases remained unmatched. CDR1 SGHVS and CDR2 FNYEAQ come from the germline V gene. Some clones are missing from TCRdb's copy, which holds only in-frame ones; the method was immunoSEQ multiplex PCR. The table shows 34,000 or so clones, with 82% occurring only once. The sequences come from CD8+ T cells sorted from blood (inferred from file names), collected from a patient given nivolumab and ipilimumab in sequence. The sequence came from a human donor with melanoma. The chain has TRBV7-6 and TRBJ1-2, with 9 bases that match TRBD1. CDR3 amino acids: CASSSLRDRVTGYTF. The DNA for the CDR3 is TGTGCCAGCAGCTCCCTGAGGGACAGGGTAACTGGCTACACCTTC.